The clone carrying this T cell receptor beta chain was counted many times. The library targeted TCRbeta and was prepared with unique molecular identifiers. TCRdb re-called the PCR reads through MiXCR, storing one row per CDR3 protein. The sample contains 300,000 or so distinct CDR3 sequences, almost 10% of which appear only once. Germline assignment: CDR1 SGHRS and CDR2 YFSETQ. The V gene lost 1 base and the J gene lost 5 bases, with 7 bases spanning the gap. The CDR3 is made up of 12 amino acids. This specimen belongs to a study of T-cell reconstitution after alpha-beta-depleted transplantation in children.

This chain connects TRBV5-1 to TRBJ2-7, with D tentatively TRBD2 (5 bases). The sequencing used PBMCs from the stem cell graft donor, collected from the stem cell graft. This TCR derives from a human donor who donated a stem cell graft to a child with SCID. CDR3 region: CASSLFGDEQYF. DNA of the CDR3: TGCGCCAGCAGCTTGTTCGGGGACGAGCAGTACTTC.